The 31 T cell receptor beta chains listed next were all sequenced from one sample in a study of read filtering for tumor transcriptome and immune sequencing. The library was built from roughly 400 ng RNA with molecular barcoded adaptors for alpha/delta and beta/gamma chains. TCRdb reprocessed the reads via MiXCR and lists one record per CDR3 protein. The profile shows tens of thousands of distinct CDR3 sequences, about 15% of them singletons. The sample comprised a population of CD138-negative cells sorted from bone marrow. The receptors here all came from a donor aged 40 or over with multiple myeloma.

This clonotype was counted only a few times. CDR3 DNA: TGTGCCAGCAGGACTGTAGCGGGAGCCACCGAGCAGTACTTC. It yields the protein CASRTVAGATEQYF. V and J are TRBV12-3 or TRBV12-4 and TRBJ2-7, with TRBD2 matching over 9 bases. This CDR3 comprises 14 residues. The trim removed 6 bases at V and 6 bases at J, leaving 9 bases unmatched.

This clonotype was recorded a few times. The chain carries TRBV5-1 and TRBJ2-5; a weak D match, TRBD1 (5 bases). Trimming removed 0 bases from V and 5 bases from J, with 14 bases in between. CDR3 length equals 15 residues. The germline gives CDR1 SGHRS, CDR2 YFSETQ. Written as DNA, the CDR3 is TGCGCCAGCAGCTTGGTTGAGACAGCTTATGAGACCCAGTACTTC. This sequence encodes CASSLVETAYETQYF. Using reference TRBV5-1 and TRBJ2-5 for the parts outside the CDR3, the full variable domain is KAGVTQTPRYLIKTRGQQVTLSCSPISGHRSVSWYQQTPGQGLQFLFEYFSETQRNKGNFPGRFSGRQFSNSRSEMNVSTLELGDSALYLCASSLVETAYETQYFGPGTRLLVL.

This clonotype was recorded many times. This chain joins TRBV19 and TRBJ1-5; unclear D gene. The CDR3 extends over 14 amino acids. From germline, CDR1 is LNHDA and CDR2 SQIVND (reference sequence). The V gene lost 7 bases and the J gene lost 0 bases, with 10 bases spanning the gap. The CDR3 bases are TGTGCCAGTAAAACGGGTTATAGCAATCAGCCCCAGCATTTT. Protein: CASKTGYSNQPQHF.

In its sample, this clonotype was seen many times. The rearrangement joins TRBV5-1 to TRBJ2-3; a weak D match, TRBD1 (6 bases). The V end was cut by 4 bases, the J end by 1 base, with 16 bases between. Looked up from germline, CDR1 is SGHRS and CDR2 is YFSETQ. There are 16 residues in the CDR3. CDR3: CASSPGTSGRTDTQYF. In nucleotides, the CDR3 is TGCGCCAGCAGCCCCGGGACATCGGGTCGCACAGATACGCAGTATTTT.

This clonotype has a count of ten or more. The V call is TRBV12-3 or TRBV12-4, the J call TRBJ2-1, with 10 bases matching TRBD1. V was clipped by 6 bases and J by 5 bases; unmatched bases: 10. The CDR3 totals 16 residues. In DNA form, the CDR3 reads TGTGCCAGCAGACCCCCGGGACAGGGGTTCCACAATGAGCAGTTCTTC. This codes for CASRPPGQGFHNEQFF.

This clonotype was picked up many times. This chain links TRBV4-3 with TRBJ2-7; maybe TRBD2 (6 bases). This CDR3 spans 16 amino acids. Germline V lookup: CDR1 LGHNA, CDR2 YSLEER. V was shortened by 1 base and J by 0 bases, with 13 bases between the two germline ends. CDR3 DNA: TGCGCCAGCAGCCAAGGCAGTCAGGAGGGCTCCTACGAGCAGTACTTC. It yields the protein CASSQGSQEGSYEQYF.

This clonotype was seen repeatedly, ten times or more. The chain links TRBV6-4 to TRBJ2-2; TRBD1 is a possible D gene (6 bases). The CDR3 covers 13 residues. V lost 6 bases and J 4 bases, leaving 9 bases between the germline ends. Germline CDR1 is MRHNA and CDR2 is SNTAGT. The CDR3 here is CASRQGATGELFF. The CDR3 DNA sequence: TGTGCCAGCAGACAGGGAGCCACCGGGGAGCTGTTTTTT.

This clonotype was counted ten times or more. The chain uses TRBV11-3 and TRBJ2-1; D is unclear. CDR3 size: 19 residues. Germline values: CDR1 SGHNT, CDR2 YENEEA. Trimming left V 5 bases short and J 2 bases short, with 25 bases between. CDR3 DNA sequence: TGTGCCAGCAGCCCCCTGGTGCTTCAACAGCAACTGGCCTACAATGAGCAGTTCTTC. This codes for CASSPLVLQQQLAYNEQFF.

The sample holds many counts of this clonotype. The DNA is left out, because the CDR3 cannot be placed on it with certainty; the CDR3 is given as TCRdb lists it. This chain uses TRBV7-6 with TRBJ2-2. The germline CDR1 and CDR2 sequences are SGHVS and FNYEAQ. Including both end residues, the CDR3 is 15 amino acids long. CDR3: CASSLGGFGAGELFF.

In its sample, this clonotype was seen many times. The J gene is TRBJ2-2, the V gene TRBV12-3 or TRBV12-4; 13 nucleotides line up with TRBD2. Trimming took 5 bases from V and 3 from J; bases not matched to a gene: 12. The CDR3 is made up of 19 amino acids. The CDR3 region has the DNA TGTGCCAGCAGTCCTTCACCGGGACTAGCGGGACCCTACACCGGGGAGCTGTTTTTT. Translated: CASSPSPGLAGPYTGELFF.

Here the CDR3 DNA reads TGTGCCAGCAGCCGGAACACCGGGGAGCTGTTTTTT. This encodes CASSRNTGELFF. J is TRBJ2-2 and V is TRBV14, with D unclear. CDR3 length: 12 residues. CDR1 and CDR2 from the germline V gene are SGHDN and FVKESK. V lost 4 bases and J 1 base, leaving 1 base between the germline ends.

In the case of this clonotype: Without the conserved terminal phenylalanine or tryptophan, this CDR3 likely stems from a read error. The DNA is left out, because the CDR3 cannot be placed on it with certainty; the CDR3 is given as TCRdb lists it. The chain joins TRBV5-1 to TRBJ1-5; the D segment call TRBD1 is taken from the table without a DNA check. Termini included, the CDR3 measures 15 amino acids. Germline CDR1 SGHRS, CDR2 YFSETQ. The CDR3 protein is CASSLGGPNNQPQQY.

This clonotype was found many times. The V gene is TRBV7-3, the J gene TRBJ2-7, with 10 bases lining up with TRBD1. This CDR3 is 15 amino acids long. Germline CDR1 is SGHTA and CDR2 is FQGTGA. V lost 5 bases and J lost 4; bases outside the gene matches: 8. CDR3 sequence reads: CASSPGGGQGYEQYF. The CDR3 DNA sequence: TGTGCCAGCAGCCCCGGGGGGGGACAGGGGTACGAGCAGTACTTC.

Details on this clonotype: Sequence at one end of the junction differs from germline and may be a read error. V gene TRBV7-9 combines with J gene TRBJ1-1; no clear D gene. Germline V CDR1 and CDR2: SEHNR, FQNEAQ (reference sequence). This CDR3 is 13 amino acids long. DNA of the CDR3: TGTGCCAGCAGTTCCCCGGCCAACATTGAAGCTTTCTTT. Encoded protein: CASSSPANIEAFF.

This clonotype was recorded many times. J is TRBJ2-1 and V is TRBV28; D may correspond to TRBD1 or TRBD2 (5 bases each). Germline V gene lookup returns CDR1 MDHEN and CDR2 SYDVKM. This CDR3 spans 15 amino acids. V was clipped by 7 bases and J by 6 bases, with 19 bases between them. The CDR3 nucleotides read TGTGCCAGCATAACGTTAAGGGTAGGGACCAATGAGCAGTTCTTC. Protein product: CASITLRVGTNEQFF.

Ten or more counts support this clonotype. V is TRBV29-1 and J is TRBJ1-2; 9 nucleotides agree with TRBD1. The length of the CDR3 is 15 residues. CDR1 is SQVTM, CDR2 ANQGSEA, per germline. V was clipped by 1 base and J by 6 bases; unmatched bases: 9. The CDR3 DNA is TGCAGCGTTGAAGCGGGAACAGGGGGCGCGAATGGCTACACCTTC. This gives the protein CSVEAGTGGANGYTF.

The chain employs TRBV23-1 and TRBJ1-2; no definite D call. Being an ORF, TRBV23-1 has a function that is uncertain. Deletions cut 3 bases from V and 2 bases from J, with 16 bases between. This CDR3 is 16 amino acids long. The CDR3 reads CASSQKAQRKNYGYTF. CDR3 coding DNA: TGCGCCAGCAGTCAGAAGGCACAAAGGAAGAACTATGGCTACACCTTC.

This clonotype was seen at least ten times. DNA of the CDR3: TGTGCCAGCAGGGGGCCGGGTGGAACTAGCGGGAGCACTGGGGCCAACGTCCTGACTTTC. Translated: CASRGPGGTSGSTGANVLTF. The J gene is TRBJ2-6, the V gene TRBV12-3 or TRBV12-4, with TRBD2 matching over 11 bases. This CDR3 contains 20 residues. The J segment lost 2 bases and the V segment lost 6 bases, leaving 15 bases of the junction unmatched.

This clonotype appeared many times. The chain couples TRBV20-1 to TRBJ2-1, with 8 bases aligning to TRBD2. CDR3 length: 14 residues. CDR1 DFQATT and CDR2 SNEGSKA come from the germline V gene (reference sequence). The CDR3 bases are TGCAGCGGGGGGGAGGGAAGCTCCTACAATGAGCAGTTCTTC. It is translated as CSGGEGSSYNEQFF.

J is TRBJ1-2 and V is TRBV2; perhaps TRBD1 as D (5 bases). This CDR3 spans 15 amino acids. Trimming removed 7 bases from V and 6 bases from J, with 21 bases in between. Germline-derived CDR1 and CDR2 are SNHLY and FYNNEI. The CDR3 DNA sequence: TGTGCCAGCACGAACGAGCCAGGGTATTCACATGGCTACACCTTC. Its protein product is CASTNEPGYSHGYTF.

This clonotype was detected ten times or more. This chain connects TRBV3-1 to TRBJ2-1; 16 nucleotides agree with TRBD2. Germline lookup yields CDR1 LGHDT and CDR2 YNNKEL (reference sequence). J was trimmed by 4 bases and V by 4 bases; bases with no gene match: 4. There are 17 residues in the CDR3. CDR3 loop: CASSRGTSGRGYNEQFF. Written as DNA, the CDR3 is TGTGCCAGCAGCCGAGGGACTAGCGGGAGGGGTTACAATGAGCAGTTCTTC.

The CDR3 here is CASSPGGTSGQYF. For the CDR3, the DNA is TGTGCCAGCAGCCCCGGGGGGACTAGCGGTCAATATTTT. The rearrangement joins TRBV3-1 to TRBJ2-3; 11 bases are shared with TRBD2. V shed 4 bases and J 15 bases; nucleotides not matched to a gene: 9. Germline-derived CDR1 and CDR2 are LGHDT and YNNKEL (reference sequence). This CDR3 spans 13 amino acids.

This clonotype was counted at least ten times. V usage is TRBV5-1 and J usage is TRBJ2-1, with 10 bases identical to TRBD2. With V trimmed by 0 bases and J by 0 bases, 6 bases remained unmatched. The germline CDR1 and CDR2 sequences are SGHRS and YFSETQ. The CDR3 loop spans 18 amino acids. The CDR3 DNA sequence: TGCGCCAGCAGCTTGGAGATACTAGCGGGATACTCCTACAATGAGCAGTTCTTC. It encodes CASSLEILAGYSYNEQFF. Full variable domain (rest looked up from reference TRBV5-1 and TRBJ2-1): KAGVTQTPRYLIKTRGQQVTLSCSPISGHRSVSWYQQTPGQGLQFLFEYFSETQRNKGNFPGRFSGRQFSNSRSEMNVSTLELGDSALYLCASSLEILAGYSYNEQFFGPGTRLTVL.

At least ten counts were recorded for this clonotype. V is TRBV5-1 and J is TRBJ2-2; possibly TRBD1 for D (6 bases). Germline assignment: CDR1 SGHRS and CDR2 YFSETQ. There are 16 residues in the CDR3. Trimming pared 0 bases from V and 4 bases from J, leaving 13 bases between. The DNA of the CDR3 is TGCGCCAGCAGCTTGGTGGGGGCGCCGAGCACCGGGGAGCTGTTTTTT. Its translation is CASSLVGAPSTGELFF.

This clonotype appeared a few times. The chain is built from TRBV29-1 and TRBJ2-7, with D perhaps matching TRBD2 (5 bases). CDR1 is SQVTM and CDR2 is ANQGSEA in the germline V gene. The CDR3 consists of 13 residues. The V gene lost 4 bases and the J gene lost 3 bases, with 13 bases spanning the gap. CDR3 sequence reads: CSVAGITFYEQYF. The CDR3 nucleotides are TGCAGCGTTGCCGGGATTACTTTCTACGAGCAGTACTTC.

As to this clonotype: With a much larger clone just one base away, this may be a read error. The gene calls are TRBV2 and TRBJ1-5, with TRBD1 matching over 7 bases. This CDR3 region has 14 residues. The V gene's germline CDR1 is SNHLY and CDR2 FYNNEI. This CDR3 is CASSTAGGNQPRHF. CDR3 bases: TGTGCCAGCAGTACGGCAGGGGGGAATCAGCCCCGGCATTTT.

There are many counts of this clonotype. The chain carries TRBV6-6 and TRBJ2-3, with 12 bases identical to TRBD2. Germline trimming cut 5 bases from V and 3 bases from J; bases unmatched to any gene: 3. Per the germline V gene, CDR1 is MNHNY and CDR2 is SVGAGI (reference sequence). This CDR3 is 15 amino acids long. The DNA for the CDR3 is TGTGCCAGCAGTCGACTAGCGGGAGAGACAGATACGCAGTATTTT. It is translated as CASSRLAGETDTQYF.

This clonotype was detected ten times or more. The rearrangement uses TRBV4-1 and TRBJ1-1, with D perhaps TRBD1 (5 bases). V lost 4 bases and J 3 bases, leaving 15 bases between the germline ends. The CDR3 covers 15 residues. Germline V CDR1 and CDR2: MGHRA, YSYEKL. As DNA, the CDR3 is TGCGCCAGCAGCCGGGGACCGGAGGTTTACACTGAAGCTTTCTTT. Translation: CASSRGPEVYTEAFF.

The CDR3, as DNA: TGTGCCAGCAGTCACCAGGGGACTGAAGCTTTCTTT. It yields the protein CASSHQGTEAFF. The chain couples TRBV12-3 or TRBV12-4 to TRBJ1-1; tentatively, D is TRBD1 (6 bases). This CDR3 is 12 amino acids long. Trimming cost V 5 bases and J 5 bases, with 9 bases left between them.

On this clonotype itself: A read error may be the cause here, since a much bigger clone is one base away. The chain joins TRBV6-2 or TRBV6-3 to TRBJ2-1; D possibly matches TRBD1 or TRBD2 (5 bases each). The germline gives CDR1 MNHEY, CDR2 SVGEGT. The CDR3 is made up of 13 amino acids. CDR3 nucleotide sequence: TGTGCCAGCAGTTACTCGAGGGGATATGAGCAGCTCTTC. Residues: CASSYSRGYEQLF.

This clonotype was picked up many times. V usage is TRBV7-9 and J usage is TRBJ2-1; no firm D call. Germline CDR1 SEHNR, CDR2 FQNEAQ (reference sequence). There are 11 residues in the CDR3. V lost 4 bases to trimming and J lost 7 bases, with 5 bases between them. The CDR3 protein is CASSSPNEQFF. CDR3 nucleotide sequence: TGTGCCAGCAGCTCCCCAAATGAGCAGTTCTTC.